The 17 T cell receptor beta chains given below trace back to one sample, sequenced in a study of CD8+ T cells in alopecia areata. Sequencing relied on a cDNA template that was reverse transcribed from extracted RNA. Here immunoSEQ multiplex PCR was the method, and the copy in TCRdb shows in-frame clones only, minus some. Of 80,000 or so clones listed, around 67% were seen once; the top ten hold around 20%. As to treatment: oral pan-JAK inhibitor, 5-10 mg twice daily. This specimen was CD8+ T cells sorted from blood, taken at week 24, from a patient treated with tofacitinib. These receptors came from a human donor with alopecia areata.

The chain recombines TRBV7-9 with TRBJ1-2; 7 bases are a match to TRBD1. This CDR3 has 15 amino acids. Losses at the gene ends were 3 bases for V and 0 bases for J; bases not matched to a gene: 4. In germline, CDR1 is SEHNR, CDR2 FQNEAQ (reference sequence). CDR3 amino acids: CASSFGDSSNYGYTF. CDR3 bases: TGTGCCAGCAGCTTTGGGGACAGCTCTAACTATGGCTACACCTTC.

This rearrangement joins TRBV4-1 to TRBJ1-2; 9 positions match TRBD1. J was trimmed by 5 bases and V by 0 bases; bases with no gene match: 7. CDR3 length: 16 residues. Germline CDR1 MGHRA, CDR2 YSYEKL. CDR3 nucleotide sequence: TGCGCCAGCAGCCAAGAGGTCGGGACAGGGTTGTATGGCTACACCTTC. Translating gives CASSQEVGTGLYGYTF.

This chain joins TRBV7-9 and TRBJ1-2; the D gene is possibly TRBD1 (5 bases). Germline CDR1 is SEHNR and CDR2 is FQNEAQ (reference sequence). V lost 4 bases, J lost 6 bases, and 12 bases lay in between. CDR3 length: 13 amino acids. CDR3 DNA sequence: TGTGCCAGCAGCTCCTCCCGGGGGAATGGCTACACCTTC. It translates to CASSSSRGNGYTF.

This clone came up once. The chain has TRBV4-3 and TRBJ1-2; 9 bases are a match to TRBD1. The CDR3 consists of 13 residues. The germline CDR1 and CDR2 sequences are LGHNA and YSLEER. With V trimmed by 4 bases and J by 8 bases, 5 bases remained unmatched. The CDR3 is CASSPQGARGYTF. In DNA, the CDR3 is TGCGCCAGCAGCCCACAGGGGGCGCGGGGCTACACCTTC.

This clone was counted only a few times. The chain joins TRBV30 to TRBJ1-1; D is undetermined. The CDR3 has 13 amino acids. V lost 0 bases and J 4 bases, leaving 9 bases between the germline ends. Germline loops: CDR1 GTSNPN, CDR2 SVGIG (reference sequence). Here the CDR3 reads CAWSVAGFTEAFF. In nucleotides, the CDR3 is TGTGCCTGGAGTGTCGCCGGATTCACTGAAGCTTTCTTT.

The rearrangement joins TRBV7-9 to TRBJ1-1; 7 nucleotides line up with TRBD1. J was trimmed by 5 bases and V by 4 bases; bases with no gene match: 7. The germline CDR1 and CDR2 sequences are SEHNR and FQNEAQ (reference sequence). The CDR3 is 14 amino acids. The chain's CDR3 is CASSSPVQGTEAFF. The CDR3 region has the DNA TGTGCCAGCAGCTCCCCAGTACAGGGGACTGAAGCTTTCTTT.

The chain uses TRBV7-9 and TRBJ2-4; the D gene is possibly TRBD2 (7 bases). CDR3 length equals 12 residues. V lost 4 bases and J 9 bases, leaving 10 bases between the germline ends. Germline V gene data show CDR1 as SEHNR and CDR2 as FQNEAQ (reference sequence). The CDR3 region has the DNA TGTGCCAGCAGCTCGGGGGGCCGCATTCAGTACTTC. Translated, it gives CASSSGGRIQYF.

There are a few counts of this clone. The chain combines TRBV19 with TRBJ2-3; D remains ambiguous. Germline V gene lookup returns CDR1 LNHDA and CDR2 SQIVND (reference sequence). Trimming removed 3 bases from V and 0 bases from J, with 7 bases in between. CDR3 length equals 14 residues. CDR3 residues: CASSIKYSTDTQYF. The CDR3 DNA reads TGTGCCAGTAGTATCAAATATAGCACAGATACGCAGTATTTT.

CDR3 in amino acids: CASSQSPSGGYNEQFF. The CDR3 bases are TGCGCCAGCAGCCAATCCCCTAGCGGGGGCTACAATGAGCAGTTCTTC. The chain recombines TRBV4-1 with TRBJ2-1, with 10 positions matching TRBD2. The germline V gene encodes CDR1 MGHRA and CDR2 YSYEKL. The CDR3 runs to 16 residues. V shed 2 bases, J shed 3 bases, and the junction held 4 bases outside the gene matches.

This CDR3 reads CASSFPPDVYGYTF. CDR3 coding DNA: TGTGCCAGCAGCTTCCCCCCGGATGTCTATGGCTACACCTTC. The chain joins TRBV7-9 to TRBJ1-2; D is undetermined. Between the trimmed V and J ends, which lost 3 bases and 4 bases, there was a span of 12 bases. CDR1 and CDR2 (germline): SEHNR, FQNEAQ (reference sequence). The CDR3 is made up of 14 amino acids.

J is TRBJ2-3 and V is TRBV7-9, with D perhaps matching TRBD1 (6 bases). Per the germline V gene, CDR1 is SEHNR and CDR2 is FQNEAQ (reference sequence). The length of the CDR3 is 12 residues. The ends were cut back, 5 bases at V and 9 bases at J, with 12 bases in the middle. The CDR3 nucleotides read TGTGCCAGCAGCGACAGGTTAGACACGCAGTATTTT. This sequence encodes CASSDRLDTQYF.

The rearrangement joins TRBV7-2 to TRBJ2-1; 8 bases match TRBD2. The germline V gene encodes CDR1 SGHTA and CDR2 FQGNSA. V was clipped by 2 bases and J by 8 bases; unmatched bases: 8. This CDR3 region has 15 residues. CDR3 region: CASSLFGGAADEQFF. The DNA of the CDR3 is TGTGCCAGCAGCTTATTCGGGGGGGCCGCGGATGAGCAGTTCTTC.

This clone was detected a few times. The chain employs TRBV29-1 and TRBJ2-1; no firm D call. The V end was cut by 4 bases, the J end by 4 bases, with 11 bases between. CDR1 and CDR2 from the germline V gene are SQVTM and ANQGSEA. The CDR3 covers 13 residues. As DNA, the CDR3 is TGCAGCGTTGTAAGTGTCACTTACAATGAGCAGTTCTTC. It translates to CSVVSVTYNEQFF.

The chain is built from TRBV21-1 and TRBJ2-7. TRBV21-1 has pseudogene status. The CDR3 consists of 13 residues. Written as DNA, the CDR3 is TGTGCCAGCAGCGGGGAAGTCGACTACGAGCAGTACTTC. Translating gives CASSGEVDYEQYF.

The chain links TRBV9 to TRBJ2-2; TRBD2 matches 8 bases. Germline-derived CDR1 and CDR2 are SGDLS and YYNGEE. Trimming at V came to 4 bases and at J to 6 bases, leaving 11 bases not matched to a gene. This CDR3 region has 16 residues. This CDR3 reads CASSKGSGRSAGELFF. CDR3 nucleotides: TGTGCCAGCAGCAAAGGGAGCGGGAGATCTGCCGGGGAGCTGTTTTTT.

The CDR3 region has the DNA TGTGCCAGCAGTTTATCGACCTACAATGAGCAGTTCTTC. Translating gives CASSLSTYNEQFF. The chain is built from TRBV27 and TRBJ2-1; D is uncertain. CDR1 and CDR2 from the germline V gene are MNHEY and SMNVEV (reference sequence). The V end was cut by 0 bases, the J end by 2 bases, with 2 bases between. The CDR3 has 13 amino acids.

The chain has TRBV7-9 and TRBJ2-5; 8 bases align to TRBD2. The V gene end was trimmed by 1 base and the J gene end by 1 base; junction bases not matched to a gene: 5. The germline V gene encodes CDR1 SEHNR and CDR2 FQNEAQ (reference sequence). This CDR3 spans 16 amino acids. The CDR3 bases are TGTGCCAGCAGCTTAGACACCCTAGCGGGCCAAGAGACCCAGTACTTC. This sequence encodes CASSLDTLAGQETQYF.